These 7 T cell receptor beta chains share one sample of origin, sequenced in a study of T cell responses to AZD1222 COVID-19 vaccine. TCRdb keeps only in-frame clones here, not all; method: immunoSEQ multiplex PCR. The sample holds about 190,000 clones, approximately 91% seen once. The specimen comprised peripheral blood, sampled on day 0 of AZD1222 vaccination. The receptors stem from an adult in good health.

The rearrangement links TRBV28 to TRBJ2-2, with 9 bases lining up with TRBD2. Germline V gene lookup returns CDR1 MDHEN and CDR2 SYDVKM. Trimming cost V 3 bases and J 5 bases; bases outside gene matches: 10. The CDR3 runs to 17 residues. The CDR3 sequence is CASSFGLAGWETGELFF. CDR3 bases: TGTGCCAGCAGTTTCGGGCTAGCGGGATGGGAAACCGGGGAGCTGTTTTTT.

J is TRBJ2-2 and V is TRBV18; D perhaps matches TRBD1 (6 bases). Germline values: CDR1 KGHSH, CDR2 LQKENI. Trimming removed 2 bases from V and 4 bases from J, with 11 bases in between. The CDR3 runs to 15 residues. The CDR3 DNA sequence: TGTGCCAGCTCACCAGCACAGGGTGGCACCGGGGAGCTGTTTTTT. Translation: CASSPAQGGTGELFF.

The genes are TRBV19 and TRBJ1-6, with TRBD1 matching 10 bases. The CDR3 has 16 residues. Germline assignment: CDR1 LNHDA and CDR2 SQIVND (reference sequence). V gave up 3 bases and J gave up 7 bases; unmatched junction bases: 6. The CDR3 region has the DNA TGTGCCAGTAGTATGGACAGGGGGTCCTGGAATTCACCCCTCCACTTT. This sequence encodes CASSMDRGSWNSPLHF.

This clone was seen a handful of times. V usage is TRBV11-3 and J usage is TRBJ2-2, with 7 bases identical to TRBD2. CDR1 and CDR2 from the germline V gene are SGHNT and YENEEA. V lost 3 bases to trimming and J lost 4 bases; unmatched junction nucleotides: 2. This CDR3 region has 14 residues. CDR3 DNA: TGTGCCAGCAGCTTGACTAGCCCCACCGGGGAGCTGTTTTTT. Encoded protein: CASSLTSPTGELFF.

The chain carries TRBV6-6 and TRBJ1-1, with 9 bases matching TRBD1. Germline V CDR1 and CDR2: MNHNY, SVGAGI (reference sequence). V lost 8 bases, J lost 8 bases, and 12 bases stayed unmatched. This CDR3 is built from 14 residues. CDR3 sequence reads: CASFLDRGDWEAFF. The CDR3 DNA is TGTGCCAGCTTCTTGGACAGGGGAGATTGGGAAGCTTTCTTT.

The CDR3: CAISESAVGNSPLHF. For the CDR3, the DNA is TGTGCCATCAGTGAGTCGGCCGTGGGGAATTCACCCCTCCACTTT. V usage is TRBV10-3 and J usage is TRBJ1-6; D uncertain. The V gene's germline CDR1 is ENHRY and CDR2 SYGVKD. The CDR3 extends over 15 amino acids. V lost 0 bases and J 7 bases, leaving 10 bases between the germline ends.

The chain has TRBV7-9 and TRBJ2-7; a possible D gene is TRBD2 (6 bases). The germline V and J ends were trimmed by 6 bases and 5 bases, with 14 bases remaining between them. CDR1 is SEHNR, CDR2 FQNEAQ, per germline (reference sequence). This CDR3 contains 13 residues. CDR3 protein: CASRTGGDHEQYF. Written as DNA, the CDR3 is TGTGCCAGCAGAACAGGAGGGGACCACGAGCAGTACTTC.